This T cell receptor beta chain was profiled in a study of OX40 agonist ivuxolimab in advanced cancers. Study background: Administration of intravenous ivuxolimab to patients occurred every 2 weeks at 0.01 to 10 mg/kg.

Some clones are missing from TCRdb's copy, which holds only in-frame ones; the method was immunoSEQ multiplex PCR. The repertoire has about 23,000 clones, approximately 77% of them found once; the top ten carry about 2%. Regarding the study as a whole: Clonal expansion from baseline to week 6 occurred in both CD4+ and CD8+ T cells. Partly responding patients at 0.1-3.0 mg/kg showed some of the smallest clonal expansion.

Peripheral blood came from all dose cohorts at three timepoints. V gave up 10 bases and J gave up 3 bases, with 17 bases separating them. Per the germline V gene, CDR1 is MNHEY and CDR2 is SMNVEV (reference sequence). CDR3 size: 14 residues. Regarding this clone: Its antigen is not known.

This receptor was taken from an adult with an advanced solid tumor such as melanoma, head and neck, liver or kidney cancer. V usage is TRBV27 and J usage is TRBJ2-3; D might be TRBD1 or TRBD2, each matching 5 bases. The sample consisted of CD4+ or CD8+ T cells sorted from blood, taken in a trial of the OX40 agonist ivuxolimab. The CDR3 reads CATRRDPGTDTQYF. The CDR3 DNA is TGTGCCACTCGCCGGGACCCGGGGACAGATACGCAGTATTTT.